One and the same sample provided the 32 T cell receptor beta chains below, sequenced in a study of blood T cell repertoires in COVID-19. The data were produced by immunoSEQ multiplex PCR, yet TCRdb's version contains in-frame clones alone and is incomplete. This sample has 300,000 or so clones, with around 86% found just once. The sequenced sample was PBMCs or T cells enriched from blood (not recorded which). The receptor source for this set is a young woman who had recovered from COVID-19.

V gene TRBV2 combines with J gene TRBJ1-3, with TRBD1 matching 7 bases. Trimming removed 10 bases from V and 0 bases from J; junction bases left unmatched: 6. Germline values: CDR1 SNHLY, CDR2 FYNNEI. CDR3 length equals 14 residues. In nucleotides, the CDR3 is TGTGCCACCAAGACAGGGAGCTCTGGAAACACCATATATTTT. Protein sequence: CATKTGSSGNTIYF.

In nucleotides, the CDR3 is TGTGCCAGCAGTTTACCTAACAGCTCTGACATGGGCGAGCAGTACTTC. It is translated as CASSLPNSSDMGEQYF. V gene TRBV27 combines with J gene TRBJ2-7; unclear D gene. The CDR3 is 16 amino acids. Trimming removed 2 bases at V and 6 bases at J, with 20 bases between. Germline V gives CDR1 MNHEY, CDR2 SMNVEV (reference sequence).

This clone appeared a single time. The chain links TRBV12-5 to TRBJ2-7, with 11 positions matching TRBD1. Trimming at V came to 3 bases and at J to 2 bases, leaving 6 bases not matched to a gene. The CDR3 consists of 16 residues. The germline gives CDR1 LGHNT, CDR2 FRNRAP. DNA for the CDR3: TGTGCTAGTGGTTTCGGGACAGGGGGAGAGGCCTACGAGCAGTACTTC. Its protein product is CASGFGTGGEAYEQYF.

The chain uses TRBV27 and TRBJ1-3, with D perhaps TRBD1 (5 bases). V was clipped by 2 bases and J by 4 bases, with 12 bases between them. The CDR3 runs 15 residues. In germline, CDR1 is MNHEY, CDR2 SMNVEV (reference sequence). The CDR3 spells CASSLSDSPGNTIYF. The CDR3 region has the DNA TGTGCCAGCAGTTTAAGCGACAGCCCCGGAAACACCATATATTTT.

V gene TRBV6-1 combines with J gene TRBJ1-2, with D maybe TRBD1 (5 bases). The ends were cut back, 2 bases at V and 0 bases at J, with 13 bases in the middle. The CDR3 length is 16 residues. Germline V gives CDR1 MNHNS, CDR2 SASEGT. The CDR3 DNA sequence: TGTGCCAGCAGTGAACCCTTAGGGGCGCCTAACTATGGCTACACCTTC. Protein: CASSEPLGAPNYGYTF.

Only one count was recorded for this clone. This chain joins TRBV2 and TRBJ1-6; the match to TRBD1 covers 7 bases. The CDR3 runs 16 residues. CDR1 SNHLY and CDR2 FYNNEI come from the germline V gene. Germline trimming cut 4 bases from V and 5 bases from J; bases unmatched to any gene: 8. The CDR3 DNA reads TGTGCCAGCAGTGGTTTTGGACAGGCGAATAATTCACCCCTCCACTTT. Its protein product is CASSGFGQANNSPLHF.

The chain is built from TRBV9 and TRBJ2-1; the D gene is possibly TRBD2 (5 bases). V was pared by 3 bases and J by 4 bases, with 17 bases between. The CDR3 is 16 residues long. Germline CDR1 and CDR2: SGDLS and YYNGEE. The CDR3, as DNA: TGTGCCAGCAGCGCCCTTCGGGGAGCCCATTACAATGAGCAGTTCTTC. This gives the protein CASSALRGAHYNEQFF.

The chain is built from TRBV2 and TRBJ1-5; D might be TRBD1 (5 bases). The ends were cut back, 6 bases at V and 0 bases at J, with 12 bases in the middle. Germline CDR1 is SNHLY and CDR2 is FYNNEI. This CDR3 is 15 amino acids long. The CDR3 loop reads CASREQVYSNQPQHF. CDR3 sequence (DNA): TGTGCCAGCAGAGAACAGGTCTATAGCAATCAGCCCCAGCATTTT.

The gene calls are TRBV2 and TRBJ1-2; 10 bases fit TRBD1. Germline assignment: CDR1 SNHLY and CDR2 FYNNEI. After removal of 4 bases from V and 8 bases from J, the junction contained 4 bases not matched to a gene. This CDR3 contains 13 residues. The CDR3 is CASSGDRGRGYTF. The DNA for the CDR3 is TGTGCCAGCAGTGGAGACAGGGGGCGAGGCTACACCTTC.

The CDR3 coding sequence is TGCGCCAGCAGCTTGGATAGGGGCATGAACACTGAAGCTTTCTTT. Translating it yields CASSLDRGMNTEAFF. The V gene is TRBV5-1, the J gene TRBJ1-1; tentatively, D is TRBD1 (5 bases). CDR3 length: 15 residues. Germline CDR1 reads SGHRS; CDR2 reads YFSETQ. Trimming took off 0 bases at V and 0 bases at J, with 9 bases between the two ends.

V gene TRBV4-1 combines with J gene TRBJ1-4; D may be TRBD1 (6 bases). With 3 bases removed from V and 3 bases from J, the gap between germline ends came to 26 bases. This CDR3 is built from 20 residues. Germline V gene data show CDR1 as MGHRA and CDR2 as YSYEKL. For the CDR3, the DNA is TGCGCCAGCAGCCAGGGAGACATGGGGGCGATTACCCAGGCTAATGAAAAACTGTTTTTT. Translating gives CASSQGDMGAITQANEKLFF.

The V gene is TRBV2, the J gene TRBJ1-1, with D unresolved. The CDR3 extends over 13 amino acids. Germline CDR1 is SNHLY and CDR2 is FYNNEI. V was pared by 4 bases and J by 5 bases, with 11 bases between. The CDR3 nucleotides are TGTGCCAGCAGTGTCTCAGCGGGAACTGAAGCTTTCTTT. Translating gives CASSVSAGTEAFF.

This rearrangement joins TRBV30 to TRBJ2-7, with 8 positions matching TRBD1. V dropped 2 bases and J dropped 0; count of bases not matched to a gene: 6. Per germline, CDR1 GTSNPN and CDR2 SVGIG (reference sequence). The CDR3 consists of 15 residues. CDR3 sequence (DNA): TGTGCCTGGAGTCCACCGGGACAGGTCTCCTACGAGCAGTACTTC. Amino acid sequence: CAWSPPGQVSYEQYF.

This clone was seen a few times. The rearrangement uses TRBV2 and TRBJ2-3; perhaps TRBD1 as D (6 bases). The V gene lost 5 bases and the J gene lost 2 bases, with 14 bases spanning the gap. This CDR3 contains 15 residues. Germline values: CDR1 SNHLY, CDR2 FYNNEI. CDR3 DNA: TGTGCCAGCAGTTGGACAGCGACTACCACAGATACGCAGTATTTT. It is translated as CASSWTATTTDTQYF.

This sequence joins TRBV4-1 and TRBJ1-3, with D unresolved. CDR3 length: 16 residues. Germline CDR1 and CDR2: MGHRA and YSYEKL. Trimming shortened V by 2 bases and J by 0 bases, and 11 bases separated the two germline ends. CDR3 nucleotide sequence: TGCGCCAGCAGCCAACACAGTCTAAGCTCTGGAAACACCATATATTTT. Its translation is CASSQHSLSSGNTIYF.

The DNA for the CDR3 is TGTGCCAGCAGTTTGGGGGGGTGGGAGATAATCTATGGCTACACCTTC. As protein: CASSLGGWEIIYGYTF. This chain links TRBV28 with TRBJ1-2, with TRBD1 as a possible D gene (5 bases). Trimming shortened V by 3 bases and J by 4 bases, and 18 bases separated the two germline ends. The CDR3 loop spans 16 amino acids. Per germline, CDR1 MDHEN and CDR2 SYDVKM.

This rearrangement joins TRBV5-1 to TRBJ1-2; maybe TRBD1 (6 bases). V dropped 4 bases and J dropped 2 bases, with 15 bases sitting between them. CDR1 SGHRS and CDR2 YFSETQ come from the germline V gene. The CDR3 length is 15 residues. The CDR3 loop is CASSLDWTVNYGYTF. The CDR3 coding sequence is TGCGCCAGCAGCCTGGATTGGACAGTGAACTATGGCTACACCTTC.

This clone was picked up one time. The J gene is TRBJ1-4, the V gene TRBV2, with D unresolved. Germline CDR1 SNHLY, CDR2 FYNNEI. The CDR3 contains 15 residues. V was shortened by 2 bases and J by 8 bases, with 15 bases between the two germline ends. The CDR3 is CASSERRWQEEKLFF. The CDR3 coding sequence is TGTGCCAGCAGTGAAAGACGGTGGCAGGAAGAAAAACTGTTTTTT.

This clone has just one count. This chain connects TRBV7-8 to TRBJ1-2; the match to TRBD1 covers 10 bases. Germline assignment: CDR1 SGHVS and CDR2 FQNEAQ. The CDR3 has 14 residues. After removal of 8 bases from V and 0 bases from J, the junction contained 3 bases not matched to a gene. The CDR3 nucleotides are TGTGCCAGCGGGACAGGGGAAACTAACTATGGCTACACCTTC. It is translated as CASGTGETNYGYTF.

The gene calls are TRBV19 and TRBJ1-1, with D maybe TRBD1 (5 bases). Germline CDR1 LNHDA, CDR2 SQIVND (reference sequence). Between the trimmed V and J ends, which lost 5 bases and 2 bases, there was a span of 21 bases. The CDR3 extends over 17 amino acids. The CDR3 nucleotides are TGTGCCAGTAGTCGCCCCCCGACAGAAAGTGGAAACACTGAAGCTTTCTTT. Translation gives CASSRPPTESGNTEAFF. The full variable domain, its missing parts supplied by reference TRBV19 and TRBJ1-1, is DGGITQSPKYLFRKEGQNVTLSCEQNLNHDAMYWYRQDPGQGLRLIYYSQIVNDFQKGDIAEGYSVSREKKESFPLTVTSAQKNPTAFYLCASSRPPTESGNTEAFFGQGTRLTVV.

The chain couples TRBV18 to TRBJ2-1, with D possibly matching TRBD2 (6 bases). The CDR3 is made up of 15 amino acids. Trimming shortened V by 2 bases and J by 1 base, and 9 bases separated the two germline ends. CDR1 is KGHSH, CDR2 LQKENI, per germline. The CDR3 loop is CASSPIGGSYNEQFF. CDR3 DNA sequence: TGTGCCAGCTCACCAATCGGAGGGTCCTACAATGAGCAGTTCTTC.

This sequence joins TRBV14 and TRBJ1-1; 7 nucleotides match TRBD1. This CDR3 comprises 13 residues. Trimming took 6 bases from V and 7 from J; bases not matched to a gene: 8. CDR1 is SGHDN and CDR2 is FVKESK in the germline V gene. The CDR3 is CASRRDSRFEAFF. DNA for the CDR3: TGTGCCAGCAGGCGGGACAGCCGATTTGAAGCTTTCTTT.

This chain links TRBV12-3 or TRBV12-4 with TRBJ1-1, with D perhaps TRBD1 (5 bases). The V gene lost 6 bases and the J gene lost 4 bases, with 12 bases spanning the gap. The CDR3 is 13 residues long. CDR3 in amino acids: CASRTIRVTEAFF. Here the CDR3 DNA reads TGTGCCAGCAGAACAATCAGGGTCACTGAAGCTTTCTTT.

The chain joins TRBV7-9 to TRBJ2-1; 9 bases match TRBD2. The CDR3 spans 17 residues. The germline V gene has CDR1 SEHNR and CDR2 FQNEAQ (reference sequence). The J segment lost 11 bases and the V segment lost 1 base, leaving 15 bases of the junction unmatched. The CDR3 DNA is TGTGCCAGCAGCTTAGTAACCACTAGCGGGCGTGCTCCCAAGCAGTTCTTC. This codes for CASSLVTTSGRAPKQFF.

The gene calls are TRBV5-4 and TRBJ2-1, with 8 bases lining up with TRBD2. The length of the CDR3 is 14 residues. The J segment lost 7 bases and the V segment lost 2 bases, leaving 5 bases of the junction unmatched. Germline V gene data show CDR1 as SGHNT and CDR2 as YYREEE (reference sequence). The CDR3 protein is CASSFGRVTNEQFF. CDR3 sequence (DNA): TGTGCCAGCAGCTTCGGGAGGGTGACGAATGAGCAGTTCTTC.

The chain has TRBV30 and TRBJ2-1; 7 nucleotides agree with TRBD1. This CDR3 has 15 residues. Per germline, CDR1 GTSNPN and CDR2 SVGIG (reference sequence). Trimming took 2 bases from V and 5 from J; bases not matched to a gene: 9. CDR3 protein: CAWSSMGQTHNEQFF. The DNA of the CDR3 is TGTGCCTGGAGTTCAATGGGACAGACCCACAATGAGCAGTTCTTC.

The chain links TRBV14 to TRBJ2-1, with 11 bases aligning to TRBD2. Germline CDR1 and CDR2: SGHDN and FVKESK. With 1 base clipped from V and 0 bases from J, the junction kept 2 bases outside the gene matches. The CDR3 extends over 17 amino acids. CDR3 in DNA: TGTGCCAGCAGCCAAGTGGGACTAGCGGACTCCTACAATGAGCAGTTCTTC. It codes for CASSQVGLADSYNEQFF. Variable domain in full (rest from reference TRBV14 and TRBJ2-1): EAGVTQFPSHSVIEKGQTVTLRCDPISGHDNLYWYRRVMGKEIKFLLHFVKESKQDESGMPNNRFLAERTGGTYSTLKVQPAELEDSGVYFCASSQVGLADSYNEQFFGPGTRLTVL.

Only one count was recorded for this clone. The chain recombines TRBV28 with TRBJ2-7; a weak D match, TRBD2 (6 bases). This CDR3 spans 13 amino acids. V was trimmed by 7 bases and J by 3 bases, leaving 13 bases between them. The germline CDR1 and CDR2 sequences are MDHEN and SYDVKM. This CDR3 reads CASMVGGFYEQYF. The CDR3 DNA reads TGTGCCAGCATGGTGGGGGGTTTCTACGAGCAGTACTTC.

The chain carries TRBV10-3 and TRBJ1-2; 8 positions agree with TRBD1. Germline values: CDR1 ENHRY, CDR2 SYGVKD. With 4 bases clipped from V and 4 bases from J, the junction kept 5 bases outside the gene matches. The CDR3 spans 14 residues. CDR3 bases: TGTGCCATCAGTGTGGGGGACAGGTTCTATGGCTACACCTTC. Translating gives CAISVGDRFYGYTF.

The chain carries TRBV6-5 and TRBJ2-7; D may be TRBD2 (6 bases). CDR3 length: 14 residues. V shed 7 bases and J shed 0 bases, with 13 bases lying between them. Germline V CDR1 and CDR2: MNHEY, SVGAGI. CDR3 DNA sequence: TGTGCCAGCATCTGGGGGGACGCCTCCTACGAGCAGTACTTC. The encoded protein is CASIWGDASYEQYF.

The J gene is TRBJ2-7, the V gene TRBV27; 11 bases match TRBD2. Germline V lookup: CDR1 MNHEY, CDR2 SMNVEV (reference sequence). The ends lost 1 base at V and 2 bases at J; junction bases unmatched: 4. This CDR3 spans 16 amino acids. CDR3 coding DNA: TGTGCCAGCAGTTTATGGTTAGCGGGAGGGCCCTACGAGCAGTACTTC. Translation gives CASSLWLAGGPYEQYF.

The chain employs TRBV6-6 and TRBJ1-5; 8 bases map to TRBD1. Germline CDR1 and CDR2: MNHNY and SVGAGI (reference sequence). Trimming took 7 bases from V and 4 from J; bases not matched to a gene: 6. The CDR3 is 14 amino acids. The CDR3 bases are TGTGCCAGCACCCACCGACAGGGGAATCAGCCCCAGCATTTT. As protein: CASTHRQGNQPQHF.